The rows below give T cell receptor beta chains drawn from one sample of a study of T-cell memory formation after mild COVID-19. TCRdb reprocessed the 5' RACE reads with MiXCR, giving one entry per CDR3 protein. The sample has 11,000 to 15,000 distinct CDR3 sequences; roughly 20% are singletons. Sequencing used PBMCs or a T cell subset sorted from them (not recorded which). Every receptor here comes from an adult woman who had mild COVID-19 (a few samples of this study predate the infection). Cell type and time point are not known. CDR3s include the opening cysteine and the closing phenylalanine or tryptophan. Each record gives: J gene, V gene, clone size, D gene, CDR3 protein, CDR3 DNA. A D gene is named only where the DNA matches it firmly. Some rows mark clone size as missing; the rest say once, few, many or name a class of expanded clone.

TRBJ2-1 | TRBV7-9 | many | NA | CASSLALGVRSYNEQFF | TGTGCCAGCAGCTTAGCTTTGGGGGTCCGCTCCTACAATGAGCAGTTCTTC
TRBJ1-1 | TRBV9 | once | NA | CASSVGGSNTEAFF | TGTGCCAGCAGCGTAGGGGGCAGTAACACTGAAGCTTTCTTT
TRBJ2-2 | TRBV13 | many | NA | CASSPVQGLRAGELFF | TGTGCCAGCAGTCCAGTCCAGGGACTCCGCGCCGGGGAGCTGTTTTTT
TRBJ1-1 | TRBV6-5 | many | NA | CASSYSKDTEAFF | TGTGCCAGCAGTTACTCGAAGGACACTGAAGCTTTCTTT
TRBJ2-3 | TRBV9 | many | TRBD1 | CASSVGTGVQDTQYF | TGTGCCAGCAGCGTAGGGACAGGCGTTCAAGATACGCAGTATTTT
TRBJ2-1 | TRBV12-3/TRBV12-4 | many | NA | CASSFLGGGREQFF | TGTGCCAGCAGTTTTCTGGGGGGGGGCCGTGAGCAGTTCTTC
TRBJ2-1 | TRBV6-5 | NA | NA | CASSYGAGRGDEQFF | TGTGCCAGCAGTTACGGAGCGGGGAGGGGGGATGAGCAGTTCTTC
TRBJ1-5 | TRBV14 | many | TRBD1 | CASSDARQGCSLAQHF | TGTGCCAGCAGTGATGCTAGACAGGGTTGTTCTTTAGCCCAGCATTTT
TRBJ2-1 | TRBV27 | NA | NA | CASSWGGFYEQFF | TGTGCCAGCAGTTGGGGAGGTTTCTATGAGCAGTTCTTC
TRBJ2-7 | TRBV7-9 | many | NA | CASSSPLPSVSYEQYF | TGTGCCAGCAGCTCCCCTCTCCCTAGCGTCTCCTACGAGCAGTACTTC
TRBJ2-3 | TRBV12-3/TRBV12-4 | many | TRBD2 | CASSSGRAGPDTQYF | TGTGCCAGCAGTTCCGGGAGGGCGGGCCCAGATACGCAGTATTTT
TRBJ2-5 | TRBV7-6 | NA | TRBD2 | CASSLTLAGGWETQYF | TGTGCCAGCAGCCTTACCTTAGCGGGGGGCTGGGAGACCCAGTACTTC
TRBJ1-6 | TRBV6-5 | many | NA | CASSYQDSRLPLHF | TGTGCCAGCAGTTACCAGGACAGTCGGCTGCCCCTCCACTTT
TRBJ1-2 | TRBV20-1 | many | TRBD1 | CSAIPVGQGASGYTF | TGCAGTGCCATACCCGTGGGACAGGGGGCGAGTGGCTACACCTTC
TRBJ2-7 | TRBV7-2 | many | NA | CASSSRGVPIYEQYF | TGTGCCAGCAGCTCCCGTGGGGTTCCTATCTACGAGCAGTACTTC